The clone carrying this T cell receptor (beta chain) has ten or more counts. From the RT-PCR reads, TCRdb called clonotypes with MiXCR, one entry per CDR3 protein. The table shows approximately 430,000 distinct CDR3 sequences, with roughly 16% occurring only once. This entry comes from a study of patients and donors after allogeneic stem cell transplantation. This receptor was taken from a human donor who was either an allogeneic HSCT recipient or a stem cell or donor lymphocyte infusion donor (not recorded which). It is not recorded whose cells these are; they may come from a transplant donor. The specimen sequenced was blood, either unsorted or a sorted T cell fraction (not recorded which).

The CDR3 sequence: CASSLGQGREQYF. The DNA of the CDR3 is TGTGCCAGCAGCTTGGGGCAGGGGAGGGAGCAGTACTTC. This rearrangement joins TRBV7-3 to TRBJ2-7; D tentatively fits TRBD1 or TRBD2 (6 bases each). Looked up from germline, CDR1 is SGHTA and CDR2 is FQGTGA. V lost 3 bases to trimming and J lost 7 bases, with 13 bases between them. The CDR3 length is 13 residues.